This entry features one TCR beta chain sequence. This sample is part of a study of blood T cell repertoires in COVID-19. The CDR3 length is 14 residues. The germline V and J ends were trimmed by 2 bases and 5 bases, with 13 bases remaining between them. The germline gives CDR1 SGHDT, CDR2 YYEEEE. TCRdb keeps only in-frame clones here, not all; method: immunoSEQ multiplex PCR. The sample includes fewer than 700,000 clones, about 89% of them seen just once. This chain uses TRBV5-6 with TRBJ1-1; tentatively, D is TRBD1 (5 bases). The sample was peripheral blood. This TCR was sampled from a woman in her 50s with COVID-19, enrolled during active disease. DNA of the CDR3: TGTGCCAGCAGCTTTAGGCAGGGTAAGACTGAAGCTTTCTTT. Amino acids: CASSFRQGKTEAFF.